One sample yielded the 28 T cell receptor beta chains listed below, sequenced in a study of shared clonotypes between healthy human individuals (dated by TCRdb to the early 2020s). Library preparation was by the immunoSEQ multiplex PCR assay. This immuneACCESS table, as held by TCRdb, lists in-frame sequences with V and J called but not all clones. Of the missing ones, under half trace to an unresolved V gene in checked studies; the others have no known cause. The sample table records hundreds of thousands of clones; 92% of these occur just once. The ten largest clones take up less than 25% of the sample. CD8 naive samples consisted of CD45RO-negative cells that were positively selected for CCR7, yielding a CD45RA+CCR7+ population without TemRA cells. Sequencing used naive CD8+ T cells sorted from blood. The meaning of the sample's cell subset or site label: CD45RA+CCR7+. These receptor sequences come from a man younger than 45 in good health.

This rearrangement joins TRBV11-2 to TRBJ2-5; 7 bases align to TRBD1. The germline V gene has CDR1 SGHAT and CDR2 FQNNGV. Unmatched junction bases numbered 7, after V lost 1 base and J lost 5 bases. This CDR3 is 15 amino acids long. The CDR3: CASSLGQGLRETQYF. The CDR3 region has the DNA TGTGCCAGCAGCTTAGGACAGGGCCTAAGGGAGACCCAGTACTTC.

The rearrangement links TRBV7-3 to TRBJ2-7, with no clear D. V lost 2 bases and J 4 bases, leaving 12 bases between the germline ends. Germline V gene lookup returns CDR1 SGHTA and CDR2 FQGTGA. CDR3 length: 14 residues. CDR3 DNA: TGTGCCAGCAGCTTATACCCGGGCGATTACGAGCAGTACTTC. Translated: CASSLYPGDYEQYF.

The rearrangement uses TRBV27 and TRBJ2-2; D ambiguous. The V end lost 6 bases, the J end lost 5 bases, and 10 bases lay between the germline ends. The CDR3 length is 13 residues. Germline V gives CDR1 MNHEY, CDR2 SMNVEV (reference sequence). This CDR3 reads CASSFGWTGELFF. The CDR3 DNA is TGTGCCAGCAGCTTCGGGTGGACCGGGGAGCTGTTTTTT.

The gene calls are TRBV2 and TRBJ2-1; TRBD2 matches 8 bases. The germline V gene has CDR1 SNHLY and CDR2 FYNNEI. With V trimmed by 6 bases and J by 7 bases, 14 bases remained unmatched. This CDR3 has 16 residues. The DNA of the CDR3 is TGTGCCAGCAGGGACACGGGGGGGGCTAATTTTAATGAGCAGTTCTTC. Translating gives CASRDTGGANFNEQFF.

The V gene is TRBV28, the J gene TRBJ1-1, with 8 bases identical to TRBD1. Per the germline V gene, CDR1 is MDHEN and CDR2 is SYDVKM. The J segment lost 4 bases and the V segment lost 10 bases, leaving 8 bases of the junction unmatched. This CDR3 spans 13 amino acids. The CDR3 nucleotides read TGTGCCACAAGCCGGACAGGGAGCACTGAAGCTTTCTTT. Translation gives CATSRTGSTEAFF.

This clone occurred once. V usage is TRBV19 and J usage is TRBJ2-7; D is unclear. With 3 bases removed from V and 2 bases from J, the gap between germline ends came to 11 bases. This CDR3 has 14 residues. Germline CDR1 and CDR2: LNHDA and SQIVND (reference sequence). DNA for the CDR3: TGTGCCAGTAGTATCGGCCATGGGACCTACGAGCAGTACTTC. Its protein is CASSIGHGTYEQYF.

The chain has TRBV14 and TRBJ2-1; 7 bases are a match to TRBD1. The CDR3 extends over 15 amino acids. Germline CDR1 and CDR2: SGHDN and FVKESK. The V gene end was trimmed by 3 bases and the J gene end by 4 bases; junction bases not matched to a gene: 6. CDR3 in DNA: TGTGCCAGCAGCCATATAGACAGGGAATACAATGAGCAGTTCTTC. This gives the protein CASSHIDREYNEQFF.

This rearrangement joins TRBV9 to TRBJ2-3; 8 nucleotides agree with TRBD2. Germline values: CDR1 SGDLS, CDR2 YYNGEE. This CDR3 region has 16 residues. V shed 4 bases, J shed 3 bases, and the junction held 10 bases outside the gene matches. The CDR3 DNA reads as TGTGCCAGCAGCCCGGGAGGAGCGGGAGTAACAGATACGCAGTATTTT. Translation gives CASSPGGAGVTDTQYF.

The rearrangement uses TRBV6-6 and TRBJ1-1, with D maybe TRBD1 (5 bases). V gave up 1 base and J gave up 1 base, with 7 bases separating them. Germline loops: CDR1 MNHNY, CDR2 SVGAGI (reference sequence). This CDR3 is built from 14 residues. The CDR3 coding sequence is TGTGCCAGCAGTTACTTCAGGGCGAACACTGAAGCTTTCTTT. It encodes CASSYFRANTEAFF.

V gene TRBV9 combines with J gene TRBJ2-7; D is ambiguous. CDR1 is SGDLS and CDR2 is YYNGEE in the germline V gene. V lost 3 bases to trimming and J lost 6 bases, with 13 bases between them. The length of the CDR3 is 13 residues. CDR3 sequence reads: CASSDENGVEQYF. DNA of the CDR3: TGTGCCAGCAGCGATGAAAATGGGGTCGAGCAGTACTTC.

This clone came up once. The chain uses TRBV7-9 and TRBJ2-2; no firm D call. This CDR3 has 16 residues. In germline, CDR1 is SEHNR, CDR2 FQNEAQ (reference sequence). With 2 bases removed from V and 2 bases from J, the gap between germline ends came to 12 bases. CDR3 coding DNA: TGTGCCAGCAGCTTAAAGGGTGTTGTAAACACCGGGGAGCTGTTTTTT. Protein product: CASSLKGVVNTGELFF. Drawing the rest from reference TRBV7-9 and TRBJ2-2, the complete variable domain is DTGVSQNPRHKITKRGQNVTFRCDPISEHNRLYWYRQTLGQGPEFLTYFQNEAQLEKSRLLSDRFSAERPKGSFSTLEIQRTEQGDSAMYLCASSLKGVVNTGELFFGEGSRLTVL.

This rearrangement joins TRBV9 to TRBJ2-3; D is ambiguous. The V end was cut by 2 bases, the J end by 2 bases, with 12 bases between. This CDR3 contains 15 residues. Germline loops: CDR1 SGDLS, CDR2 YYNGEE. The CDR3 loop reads CASSVRASATDTQYF. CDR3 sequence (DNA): TGTGCCAGCAGCGTCCGGGCCAGTGCCACAGATACGCAGTATTTT.

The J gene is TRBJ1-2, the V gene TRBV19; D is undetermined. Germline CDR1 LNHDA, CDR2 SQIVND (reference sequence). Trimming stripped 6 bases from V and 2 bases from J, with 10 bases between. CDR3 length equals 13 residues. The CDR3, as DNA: TGTGCCAGTAGGTCTCCGGCGAACTATGGCTACACCTTC. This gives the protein CASRSPANYGYTF.

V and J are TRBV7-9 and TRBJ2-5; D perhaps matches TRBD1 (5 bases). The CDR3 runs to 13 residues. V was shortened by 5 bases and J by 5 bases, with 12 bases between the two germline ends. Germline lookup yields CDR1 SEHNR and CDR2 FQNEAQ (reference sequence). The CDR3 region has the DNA TGTGCCAGCAGCCCGACAGCTACCGAGACCCAGTACTTC. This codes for CASSPTATETQYF.

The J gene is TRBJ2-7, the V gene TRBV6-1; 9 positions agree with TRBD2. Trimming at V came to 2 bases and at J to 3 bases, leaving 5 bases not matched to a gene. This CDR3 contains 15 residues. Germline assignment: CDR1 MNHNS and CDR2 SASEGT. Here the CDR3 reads CASSEFLREGYEQYF. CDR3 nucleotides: TGTGCCAGCAGTGAATTTTTGCGGGAGGGCTACGAGCAGTACTTC.

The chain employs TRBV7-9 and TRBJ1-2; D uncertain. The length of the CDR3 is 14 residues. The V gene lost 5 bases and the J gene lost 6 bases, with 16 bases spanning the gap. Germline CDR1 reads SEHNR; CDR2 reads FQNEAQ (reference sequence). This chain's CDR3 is CASSRSDPRDGYTF. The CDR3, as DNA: TGTGCCAGCAGCAGATCGGACCCGAGGGATGGCTACACCTTC.

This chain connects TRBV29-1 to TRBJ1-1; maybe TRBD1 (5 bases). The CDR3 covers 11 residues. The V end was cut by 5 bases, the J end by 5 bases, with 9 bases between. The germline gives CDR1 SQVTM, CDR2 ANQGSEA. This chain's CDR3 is CSVQEGTEAFF. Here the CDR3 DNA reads TGCAGCGTTCAGGAGGGGACTGAAGCTTTCTTT.

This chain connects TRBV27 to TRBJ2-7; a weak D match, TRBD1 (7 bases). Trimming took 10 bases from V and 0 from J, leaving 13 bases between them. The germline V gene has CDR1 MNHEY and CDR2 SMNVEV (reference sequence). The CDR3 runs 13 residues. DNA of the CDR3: TGTGCCATCCGCGGGACAGACTCCTACGAGCAGTACTTC. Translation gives CAIRGTDSYEQYF.

CDR3 sequence: CASSPGPRNEQFF. The CDR3, as DNA: TGTGCCAGCAGCCCGGGACCAAGGAATGAGCAGTTCTTC. The V gene is TRBV28, the J gene TRBJ2-1, with D perhaps assigned TRBD1 or TRBD2 (5 bases each). The germline gives CDR1 MDHEN, CDR2 SYDVKM. The CDR3 covers 13 residues. V was clipped by 6 bases and J by 7 bases, with 13 bases between them.

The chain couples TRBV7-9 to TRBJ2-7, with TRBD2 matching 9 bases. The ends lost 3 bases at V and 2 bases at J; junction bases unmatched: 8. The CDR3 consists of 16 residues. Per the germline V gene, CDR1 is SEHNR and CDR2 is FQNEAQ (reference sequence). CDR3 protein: CASSFGAGGLPYEQYF. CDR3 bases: TGTGCCAGCAGCTTCGGGGCGGGGGGGCTCCCCTACGAGCAGTACTTC.

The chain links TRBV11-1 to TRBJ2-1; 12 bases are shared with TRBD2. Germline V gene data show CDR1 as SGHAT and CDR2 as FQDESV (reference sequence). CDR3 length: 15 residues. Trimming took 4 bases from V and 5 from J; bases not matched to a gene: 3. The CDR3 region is CASSSWTSGNNEQFF. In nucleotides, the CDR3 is TGTGCCAGCAGCTCTTGGACTAGCGGGAACAATGAGCAGTTCTTC.

CDR3 residues: CASSGGLEDYNEQFF. DNA of the CDR3: TGCGCCAGCAGTGGGGGACTCGAGGACTACAATGAGCAGTTCTTC. This sequence joins TRBV10-1 and TRBJ2-1; weak D call: TRBD2 (6 bases). CDR3 size: 15 residues. Trimming removed 4 bases from V and 3 bases from J, with 13 bases in between. Germline V gene sequence: CDR1 WNHNN, CDR2 SYGVQD (reference sequence).

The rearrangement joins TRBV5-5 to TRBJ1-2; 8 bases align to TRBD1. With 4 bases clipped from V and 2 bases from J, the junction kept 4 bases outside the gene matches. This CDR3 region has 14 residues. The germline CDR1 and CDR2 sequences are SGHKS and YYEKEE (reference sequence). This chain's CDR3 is CASSPTGGNYGYTF. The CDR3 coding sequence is TGTGCCAGCAGCCCCACAGGGGGGAACTATGGCTACACCTTC.

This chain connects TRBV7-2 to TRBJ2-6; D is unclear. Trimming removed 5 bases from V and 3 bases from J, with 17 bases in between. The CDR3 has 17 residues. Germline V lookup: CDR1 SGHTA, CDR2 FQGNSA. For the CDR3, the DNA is TGTGCCAGCAGCCCCAACTGGGCTAGTTTTGGGGCCAACGTCCTGACTTTC. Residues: CASSPNWASFGANVLTF.

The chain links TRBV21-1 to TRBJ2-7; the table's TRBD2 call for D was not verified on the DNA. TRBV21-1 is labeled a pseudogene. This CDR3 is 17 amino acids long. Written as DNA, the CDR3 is TGTGCCAGCAGCAGATGCCGGCGGCGGGAGCCCTCCTACGAGCAGTACTTC. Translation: CASSRCRRREPSYEQYF.

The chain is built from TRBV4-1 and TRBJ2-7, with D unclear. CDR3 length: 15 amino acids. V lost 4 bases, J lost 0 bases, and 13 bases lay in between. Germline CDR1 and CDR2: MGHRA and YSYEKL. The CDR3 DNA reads TGCGCCAGCAGCCCTGGGCAAGCGTACTCCTACGAGCAGTACTTC. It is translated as CASSPGQAYSYEQYF.

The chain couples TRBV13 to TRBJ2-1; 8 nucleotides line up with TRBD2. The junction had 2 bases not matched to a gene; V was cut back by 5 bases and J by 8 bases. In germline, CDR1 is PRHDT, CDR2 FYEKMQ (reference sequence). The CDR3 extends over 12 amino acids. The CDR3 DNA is TGTGCCAGCAGCCCGGGGGGGGATGAGCAGTTCTTC. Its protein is CASSPGGDEQFF.

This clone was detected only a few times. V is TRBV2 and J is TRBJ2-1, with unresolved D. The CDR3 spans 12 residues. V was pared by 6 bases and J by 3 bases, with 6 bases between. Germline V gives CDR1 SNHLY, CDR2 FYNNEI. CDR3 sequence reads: CASSRIYNEQFF. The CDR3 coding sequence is TGTGCCAGCAGCCGCATCTACAATGAGCAGTTCTTC.